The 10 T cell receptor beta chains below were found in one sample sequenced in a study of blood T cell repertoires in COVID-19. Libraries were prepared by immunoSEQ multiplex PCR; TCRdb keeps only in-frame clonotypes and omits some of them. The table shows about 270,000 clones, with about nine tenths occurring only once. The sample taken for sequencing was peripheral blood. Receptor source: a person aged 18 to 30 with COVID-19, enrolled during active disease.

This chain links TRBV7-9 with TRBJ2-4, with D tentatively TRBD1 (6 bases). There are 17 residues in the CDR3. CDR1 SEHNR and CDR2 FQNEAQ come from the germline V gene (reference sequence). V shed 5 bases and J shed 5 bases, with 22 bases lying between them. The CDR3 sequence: CASSPQGGPLSENIQYF. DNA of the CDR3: TGTGCCAGCAGCCCACAGGGCGGCCCCCTTTCGGAAAACATTCAGTACTTC.

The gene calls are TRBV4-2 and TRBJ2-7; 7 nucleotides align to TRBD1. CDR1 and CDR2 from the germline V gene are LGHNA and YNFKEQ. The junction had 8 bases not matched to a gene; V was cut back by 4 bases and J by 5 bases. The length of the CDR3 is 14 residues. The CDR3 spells CASSPNRGFDEQYF. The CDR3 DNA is TGTGCCAGCAGCCCAAACAGGGGTTTCGACGAGCAGTACTTC.

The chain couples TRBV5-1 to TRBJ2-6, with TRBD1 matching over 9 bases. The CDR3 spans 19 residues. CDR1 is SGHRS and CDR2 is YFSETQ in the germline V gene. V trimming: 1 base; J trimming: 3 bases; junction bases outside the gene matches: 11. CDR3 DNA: TGCGCCAGCAGCTTGTTTAGTACAGGGGGCTCTAGTGGGGCCAACGTCCTGACTTTC. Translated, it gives CASSLFSTGGSSGANVLTF.

The CDR3 loop is CASREPGQGYNEQFF. The CDR3 DNA reads as TGCGCCAGCAGAGAACCCGGACAGGGGTACAATGAGCAGTTCTTC. This chain links TRBV5-1 with TRBJ2-1; TRBD1 aligns across 9 bases. There are 15 residues in the CDR3. The V gene end was trimmed by 5 bases and the J gene end by 4 bases; junction bases not matched to a gene: 7. CDR1 is SGHRS and CDR2 is YFSETQ in the germline V gene.

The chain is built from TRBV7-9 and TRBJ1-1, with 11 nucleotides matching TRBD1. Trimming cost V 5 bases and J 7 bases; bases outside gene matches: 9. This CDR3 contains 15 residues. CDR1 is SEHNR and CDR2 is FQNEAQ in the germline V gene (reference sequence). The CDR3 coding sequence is TGTGCCAGCAGCGGAGGACAGGGGGCCTTATATGAAGCTTTCTTT. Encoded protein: CASSGGQGALYEAFF.

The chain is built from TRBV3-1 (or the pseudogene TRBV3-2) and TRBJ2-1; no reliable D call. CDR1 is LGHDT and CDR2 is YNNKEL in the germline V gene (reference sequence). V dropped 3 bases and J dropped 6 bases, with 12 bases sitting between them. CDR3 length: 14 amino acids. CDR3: CASSHSMSPNEQFF. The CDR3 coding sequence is TGTGCCAGCAGCCATTCCATGAGCCCCAATGAGCAGTTCTTC.

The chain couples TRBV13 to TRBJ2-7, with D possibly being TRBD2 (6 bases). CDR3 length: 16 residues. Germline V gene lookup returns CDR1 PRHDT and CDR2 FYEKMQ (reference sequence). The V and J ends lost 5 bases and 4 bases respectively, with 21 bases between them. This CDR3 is CASSEQGGTGIYEQYF. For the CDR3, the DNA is TGTGCCAGCAGCGAGCAAGGAGGGACGGGGATATACGAGCAGTACTTC.

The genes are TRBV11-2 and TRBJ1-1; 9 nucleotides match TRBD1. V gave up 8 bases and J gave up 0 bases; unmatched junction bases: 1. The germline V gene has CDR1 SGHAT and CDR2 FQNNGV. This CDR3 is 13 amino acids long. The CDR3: CASGQGLNTEAFF. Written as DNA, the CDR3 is TGTGCCAGCGGACAGGGGTTGAACACTGAAGCTTTCTTT.

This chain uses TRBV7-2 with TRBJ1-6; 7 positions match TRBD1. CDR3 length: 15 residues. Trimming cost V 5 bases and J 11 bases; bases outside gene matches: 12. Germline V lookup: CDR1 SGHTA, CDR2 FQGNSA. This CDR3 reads CASSAGTGTVAPLHF. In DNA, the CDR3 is TGTGCCAGCAGCGCAGGAACCGGGACAGTAGCACCCCTCCACTTT.

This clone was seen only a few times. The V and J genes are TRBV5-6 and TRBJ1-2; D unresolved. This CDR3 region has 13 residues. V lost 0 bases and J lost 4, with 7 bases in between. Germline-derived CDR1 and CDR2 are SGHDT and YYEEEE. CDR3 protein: CASSLAGSYGYTF. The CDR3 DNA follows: TGTGCCAGCAGCTTGGCGGGGTCCTATGGCTACACCTTC.